This entry describes one T cell receptor (beta chain). Its cognate antigen is unknown. Healthy Caucasian donors formed the entire cohort. A universal primer site was created by template switching, with the cDNA bearing unique molecular identifiers. TCRdb analysed the 5' RACE reads with MiXCR anew, one entry per CDR3 protein. The sample yields just under 550,000 distinct CDR3 sequences, roughly 15% seen once. This record belongs to a study of identical twins. Findings and caveats of the study: Insertions ran lower in abundant cord blood beta clonotypes, though not in memory repertoires. Invariant MAIT and iNKT cells may have partly biased zero-insertion analyses.

This CDR3 is 15 amino acids long. CDR1 and CDR2 from the germline V gene are SNHLY and FYNNEI. V lost 10 bases, J lost 0 bases, and 16 bases lay in between. These data also featured in a second study, about yellow fever vaccine responses in identical twins.

The source of this sequence is a woman aged 18 to 35 in good health. The sequenced sample was CD4+ T cells sorted from blood. V is TRBV2 and J is TRBJ2-1; D possibly corresponds to TRBD1 (5 bases). DNA for the CDR3: TGTGCCACCAAATCGACAGCGAGCTCCTACAATGAGCAGTTCTTC. Protein sequence: CATKSTASSYNEQFF.